The subject of this entry is one TCR beta chain. This clone was seen a handful of times. Its cognate antigen has yet to be identified. The sample holds no much larger clone one base away, and base qualities are not on file. The junction shows trimming of 2 bases on V and 6 bases on J, plus 4 bases between the germline ends. CDR1 and CDR2 (SNHLY, FYNNEI) derive from the germline V gene. There are 12 amino acids in the CDR3, from cysteine to phenylalanine inclusive. The CDR3 DNA has 36 bases and is translated from base 1. This record belongs to a study of shared clonotypes between healthy human individuals (dated by TCRdb to 2018 to 2020). Regarding the complete study: Three men and a couple of women, aged 18 to 49 years, made up the cohort. For each donor, three plates each were used for CD4 naive and CD4 memory, two plates were used for CD8 naive, and one plate was used for CD8 memory. Blood TCR repertoires of 5 or 6 healthy adults were deeply sequenced to estimate repertoire size and the extent of clonotype sharing between individuals. To increase sequencing depth and limit assay-specific biases, different laboratories used diverse techniques to prepare libraries and sequence TCR repertoires. Leukapheresis yielded between about 0.9 and 8.9 billion PBMCs per donor. The paper's findings and limits, for the study overall: Compared with non-shared clonotypes, clonotypes shared by all four sorted-subset donors had higher generation probabilities. Even with the large sequencing depth, rarefaction of the sorted-subset datasets indicated that sequencing was incomplete. The small number of donors limited the genetic and exposure-history diversity represented. When four donors were compared, the shared fraction of clonotypes was 5% to 6.5% for naive CD4, about 4% for naive CD8, about 2.4% for memory CD4, and roughly 0.4% for memory CD8. Naive subsets generally had larger estimated clonotype richness than memory subsets did. Sampling was restricted to blood, and TCR repertoires in tissue are likely to differ from TCR repertoires in blood. Based on pairwise subsampling, the degree of clonotype sharing among donors was expected to be affected by sequencing depth.

TCR CDR3 regions were amplified from genomic DNA by multiplex PCR using the deep immunoSEQ assay. Genomic DNA extracted from each cell subset was distributed evenly over all wells of several immunoSEQ 96-well plates, and each plate served as one replicate. Each replicate PCR for sorted subsets received approximately 220 ng genomic DNA, equal to 30,000 or so T cell genomes. The purified libraries were quantified using a Qubit 3.0 fluorometer, sized with a Bioanalyzer 2100, and then quantified again using the KAPA Library Quantification kit. Each immunoSEQ 96-well plate was sequenced on its own single-read 150-cycle Illumina NextSeq 550 flow cell. As for the original processing: Because the immunoSEQ output held only junctional sequences and lacked quality scores, the filtering could not match the filtering applied to full-length reads. To assign V/J genes and CDR3, sequences were annotated using PyIR, a Python wrapper for IgBLAST v1.9, with IMGT germline references. Reads with weak V/J assignments (E-value above 1e-6), missing CDR3, stop codons, out-of-frame junctions, or ambiguous translated residues were removed. V3J clonotypes were defined by identical inferred V gene, J gene, and CDR3 amino acid sequence. Percentage overlap between repertoires was calculated by dividing the number of shared unique clonotypes by the size of the smaller repertoire. RTK rarefaction, the Chao1 estimator, and Recon v2.1 estimates of unobserved clonotypes were used to assess repertoire richness. Generation probabilities for all TCRbeta clonotypes obtained by the gDNA method from a handful of donors were computed using OLGA. TCRdb re-hosts the immuneACCESS table, in-frame sequences only. Its copies lack some clones; in the studies checked, an unresolved V gene accounts for under half of them, and the cause for the rest is not known. V and J calls and clone size are as listed in that table; D and trimming were resolved from the DNA. The sample table records over a million clones; around 78% of these occur just once. Under 0.65% of the sample is held by the ten biggest clonotypes.

The donors were healthy, HIV-negative adults who had no recently reported acute infections or vaccinations. Every donor was a Caucasian adult living in Nashville, Tennessee, USA. Magnetic negative selection was used to enrich CD4+ T cells, after which naive cells were positively selected on CD45RA and the negative fraction became the memory subset. After blood collection by leukapheresis, PBMCs were isolated using Ficoll-Histopaque density gradient centrifugation and then cryopreserved in the vapor phase of liquid nitrogen. Purity and quantity of every magnetically sorted T cell population were checked by analytical flow cytometry. From each sorted fraction, genomic DNA was isolated and quantified by UV absorbance on a Nanodrop 2000c.

The sample taken for sequencing was memory CD4+ T cells from PBMCs. Per the publication, the cell subset or site label means: CD45RA-negative fraction. This chain joins TRBV2 to TRBJ2-2; no D gene can be assigned with confidence. The sequence was collected from a man aged 18 to 35 in good health. Some clones in this sample may be carry-over from other donors' samples. The CDR3 reads as follows: CASSESAGELFF. The sequenced DNA is TGTGCCAGCAGTGAATCCGCCGGGGAGCTGTTTTTT.